The sequence of this T cell receptor beta chain was determined in a study of blood T cell repertoires in COVID-19. Study-level background: PBMCs, B-cell-depleted T cells, or T cells were the source of the cDNA or gDNA that made up the material.

The study drew participants aged about 18 to 89 years from 20 to 30 US areas. Cohorts were based on clinical histories the participants reported. In the source study's methods: Estimated nucleated cell counts came from reference gene primer amplification. Here immunoSEQ multiplex PCR was the method, and the copy in TCRdb shows in-frame clones only, minus some. V, J and clone size are those of that table, while D and trimming were read from the DNA. The repertoire holds 200,000 or so clones, with more than 80% as singletons. This clonotype was sampled from a woman aged 18 to 35 in a cohort exposed to, infected with or recovered from COVID-19 (not recorded which). Sequencing used PBMCs or T cells enriched from blood (not recorded which).

The CDR3 loop reads CASSPGTYEQYF. The DNA of the CDR3 is TGTGCCAGCAGCCCAGGGACCTACGAGCAGTACTTC. J is TRBJ2-7 and V is TRBV6-5, with a possible D match to TRBD1 (5 bases). The CDR3 runs to 12 residues. The V gene lost 6 bases and the J gene lost 2 bases, with 8 bases spanning the gap. From germline, CDR1 is MNHEY and CDR2 SVGAGI.